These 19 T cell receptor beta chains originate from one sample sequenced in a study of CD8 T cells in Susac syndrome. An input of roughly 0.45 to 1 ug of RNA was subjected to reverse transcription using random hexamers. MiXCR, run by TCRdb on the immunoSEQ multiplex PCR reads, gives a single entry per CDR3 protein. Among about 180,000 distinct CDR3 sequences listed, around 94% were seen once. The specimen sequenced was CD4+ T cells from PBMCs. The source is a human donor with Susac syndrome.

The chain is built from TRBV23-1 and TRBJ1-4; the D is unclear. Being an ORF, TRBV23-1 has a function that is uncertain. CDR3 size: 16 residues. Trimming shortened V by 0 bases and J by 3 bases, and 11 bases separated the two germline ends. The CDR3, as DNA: TGCGCCAGCAGTCAATCGCAGTTTTCGGCTAATGAAAAACTGTTTTTT. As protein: CASSQSQFSANEKLFF.

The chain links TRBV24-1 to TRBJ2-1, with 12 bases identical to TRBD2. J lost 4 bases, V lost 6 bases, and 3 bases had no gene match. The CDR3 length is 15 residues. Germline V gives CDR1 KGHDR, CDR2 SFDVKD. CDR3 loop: CATSQGTSGYNEQFF. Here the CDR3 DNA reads TGTGCCACCAGTCAAGGGACTAGCGGGTACAATGAGCAGTTCTTC.

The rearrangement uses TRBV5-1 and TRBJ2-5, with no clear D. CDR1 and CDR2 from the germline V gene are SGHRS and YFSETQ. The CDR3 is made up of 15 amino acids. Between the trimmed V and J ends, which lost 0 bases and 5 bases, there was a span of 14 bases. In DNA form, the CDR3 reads TGCGCCAGCAGCTTGGTGGCCAGCTCAGACGAGACCCAGTACTTC. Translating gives CASSLVASSDETQYF.

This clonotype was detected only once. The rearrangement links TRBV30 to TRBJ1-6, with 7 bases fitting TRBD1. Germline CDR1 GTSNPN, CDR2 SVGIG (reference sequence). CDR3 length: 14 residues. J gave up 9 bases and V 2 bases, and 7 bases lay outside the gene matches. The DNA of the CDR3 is TGTGCCTGGAGTTTGACAGGGCGGGGTTCACCCCTCCACTTT. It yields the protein CAWSLTGRGSPLHF.

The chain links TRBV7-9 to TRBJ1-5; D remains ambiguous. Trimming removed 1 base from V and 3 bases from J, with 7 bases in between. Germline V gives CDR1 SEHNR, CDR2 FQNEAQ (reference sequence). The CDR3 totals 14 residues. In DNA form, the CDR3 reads TGTGCCAGCAGCTTAGGCAGCGACAATCAGCCCCAGCATTTT. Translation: CASSLGSDNQPQHF.

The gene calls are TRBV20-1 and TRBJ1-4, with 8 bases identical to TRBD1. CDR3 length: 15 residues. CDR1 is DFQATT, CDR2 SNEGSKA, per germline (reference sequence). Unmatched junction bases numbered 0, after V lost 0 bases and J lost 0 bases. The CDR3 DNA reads TGCAGTGCTAGAGAGGACAGGGCAACTAATGAAAAACTGTTTTTT. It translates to CSAREDRATNEKLFF.

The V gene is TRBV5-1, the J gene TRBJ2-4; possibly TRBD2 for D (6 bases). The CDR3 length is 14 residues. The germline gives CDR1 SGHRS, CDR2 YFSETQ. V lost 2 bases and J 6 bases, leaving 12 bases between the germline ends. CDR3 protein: CASSFDSSGNIQYF. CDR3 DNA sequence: TGCGCCAGCAGCTTCGACAGTAGCGGAAACATTCAGTACTTC.

The CDR3 sequence is CSAIFRDYNSAVWDNEQFF. Here the CDR3 DNA reads TGCAGTGCTATTTTCAGGGACTACAACAGCGCCGTGTGGGACAATGAGCAGTTCTTC. This sequence joins TRBV20-1 and TRBJ2-1; the match to TRBD2 covers 7 bases. V lost 4 bases and J lost 5; bases outside the gene matches: 23. Germline V gene lookup returns CDR1 DFQATT and CDR2 SNEGSKA (reference sequence). The CDR3 has 19 amino acids.

CDR3 loop: CASSRDSEVNYGYTF. Written as DNA, the CDR3 is TGTGCCAGCAGTCGGGACAGCGAAGTCAACTATGGCTACACCTTC. The rearrangement joins TRBV2 to TRBJ1-2; 7 bases map to TRBD1. The trim removed 5 bases at V and 2 bases at J, leaving 8 bases unmatched. This CDR3 is built from 15 residues. Germline assignment: CDR1 SNHLY and CDR2 FYNNEI.

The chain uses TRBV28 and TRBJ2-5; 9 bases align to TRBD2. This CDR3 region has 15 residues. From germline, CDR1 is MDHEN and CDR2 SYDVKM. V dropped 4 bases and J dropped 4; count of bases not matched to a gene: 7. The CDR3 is CASSYAGGRLETQYF. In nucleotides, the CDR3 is TGTGCCAGCAGTTATGCGGGGGGGCGCCTAGAGACCCAGTACTTC.

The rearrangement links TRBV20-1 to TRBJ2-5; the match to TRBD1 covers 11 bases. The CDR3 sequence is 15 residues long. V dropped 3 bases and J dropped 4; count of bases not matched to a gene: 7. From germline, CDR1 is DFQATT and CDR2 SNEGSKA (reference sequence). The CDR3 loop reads CSARGTGGVGETQYF. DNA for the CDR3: TGCAGTGCTAGGGGGACAGGGGGAGTAGGAGAGACCCAGTACTTC.

Here the CDR3 DNA reads TGTGCCAGCAGCTTAGAGAGGGTTGCCGGGGAGCTGTTTTTT. This gives the protein CASSLERVAGELFF. The chain combines TRBV11-2 with TRBJ2-2; possibly TRBD2 for D (5 bases). From germline, CDR1 is SGHAT and CDR2 FQNNGV. The CDR3 runs 14 residues. Trimming cost V 0 bases and J 6 bases, with 8 bases left between them.

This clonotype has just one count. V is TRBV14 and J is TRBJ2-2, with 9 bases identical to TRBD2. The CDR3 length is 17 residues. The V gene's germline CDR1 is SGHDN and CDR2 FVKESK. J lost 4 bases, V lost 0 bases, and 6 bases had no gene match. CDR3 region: CASSQDASGDITGELFF. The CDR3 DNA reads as TGTGCCAGCAGCCAAGATGCTAGCGGGGACATCACCGGGGAGCTGTTTTTT.

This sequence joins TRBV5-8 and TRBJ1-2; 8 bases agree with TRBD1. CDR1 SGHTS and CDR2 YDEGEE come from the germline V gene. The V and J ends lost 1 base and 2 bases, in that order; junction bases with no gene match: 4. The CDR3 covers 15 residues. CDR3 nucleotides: TGTGCCAGCAGCTTGTATAGGACAGGGAACTATGGCTACACCTTC. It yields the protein CASSLYRTGNYGYTF.

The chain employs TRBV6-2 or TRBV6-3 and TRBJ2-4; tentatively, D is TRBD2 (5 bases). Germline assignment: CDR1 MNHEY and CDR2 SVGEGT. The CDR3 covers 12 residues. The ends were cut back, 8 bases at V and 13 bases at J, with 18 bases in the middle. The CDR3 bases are TGTGCCAGCGGGAGACAAGGACGCATCCAGTACTTC. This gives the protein CASGRQGRIQYF.

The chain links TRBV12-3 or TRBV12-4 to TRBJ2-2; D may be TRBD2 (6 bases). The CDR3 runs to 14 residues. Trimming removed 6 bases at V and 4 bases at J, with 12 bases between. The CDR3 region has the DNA TGTGCCAGCAGACTTGGGACTTTCACCGGGGAGCTGTTTTTT. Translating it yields CASRLGTFTGELFF.

For the CDR3, the DNA is TGTGCCAGCAGCACCCAGCTCGGAGGCTACACCTTC. Its translation: CASSTQLGGYTF. This chain links TRBV9 with TRBJ1-2; D is undetermined. Germline lookup yields CDR1 SGDLS and CDR2 YYNGEE. Deletions cut 4 bases from V and 8 bases from J, with 12 bases between. CDR3 size: 12 residues.

CDR3 in amino acids: CASTPSGSGHTEAFF. CDR3 DNA sequence: TGTGCCAGCACTCCCTCGGGCTCTGGCCACACTGAAGCTTTCTTT. The rearrangement links TRBV12-3 or TRBV12-4 to TRBJ1-1; unclear D gene. Trimming took 7 bases from V and 3 from J, leaving 18 bases between them. The CDR3 covers 15 residues.

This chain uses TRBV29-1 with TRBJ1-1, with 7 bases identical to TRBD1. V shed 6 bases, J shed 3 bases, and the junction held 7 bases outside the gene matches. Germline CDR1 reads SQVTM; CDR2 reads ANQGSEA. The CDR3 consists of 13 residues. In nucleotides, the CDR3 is TGCAGCGTCGCGCAGGGGGGGGACACTGAAGCTTTCTTT. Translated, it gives CSVAQGGDTEAFF. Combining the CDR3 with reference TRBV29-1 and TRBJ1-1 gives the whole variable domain SAVISQKPSRDICQRGTSLTIQCQVDSQVTMMFWYRQQPGQSLTLIATANQGSEATYESGFVIDKFPISRPNLTFSTLTVSNMSPEDSSIYLCSVAQGGDTEAFFGQGTRLTVV.